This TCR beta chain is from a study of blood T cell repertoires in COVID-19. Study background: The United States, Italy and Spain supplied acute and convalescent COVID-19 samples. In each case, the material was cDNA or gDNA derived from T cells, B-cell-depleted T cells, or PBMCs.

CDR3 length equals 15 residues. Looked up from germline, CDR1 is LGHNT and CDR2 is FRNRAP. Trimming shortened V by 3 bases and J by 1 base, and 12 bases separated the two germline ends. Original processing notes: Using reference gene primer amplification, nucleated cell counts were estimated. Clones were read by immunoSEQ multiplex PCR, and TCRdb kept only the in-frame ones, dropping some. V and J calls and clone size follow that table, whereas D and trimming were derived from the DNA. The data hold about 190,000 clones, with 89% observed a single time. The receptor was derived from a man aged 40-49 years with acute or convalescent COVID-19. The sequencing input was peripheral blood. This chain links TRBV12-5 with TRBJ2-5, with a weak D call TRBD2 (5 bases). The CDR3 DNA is TGTGCTAGTGGTTTAGGGAGCGGCGCCCAAGAGACCCAGTACTTC. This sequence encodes CASGLGSGAQETQYF.